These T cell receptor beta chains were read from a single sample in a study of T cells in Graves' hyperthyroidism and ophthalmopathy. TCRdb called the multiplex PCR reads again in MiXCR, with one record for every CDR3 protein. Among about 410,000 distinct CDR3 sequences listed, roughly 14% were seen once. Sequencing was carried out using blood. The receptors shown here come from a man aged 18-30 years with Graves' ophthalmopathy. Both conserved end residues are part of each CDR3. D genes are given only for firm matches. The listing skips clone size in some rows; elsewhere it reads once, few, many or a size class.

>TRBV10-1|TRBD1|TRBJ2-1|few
CASSESTGGFYNEQFF
TGCGCCAGCAGTGAGTCGACAGGGGGGTTCTACAATGAGCAGTTCTTC
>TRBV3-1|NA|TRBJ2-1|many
CASSQVKSRDPASGEQFF
TGTGCCAGCAGCCAAGTTAAGAGTCGGGACCCGGCCTCCGGTGAGCAGTTCTTC
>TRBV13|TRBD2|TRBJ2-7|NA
CASSLPLAGGPPSYEQYF
TGTGCCAGCAGCTTACCCCTAGCGGGAGGGCCTCCCTCCTACGAGCAGTACTTC
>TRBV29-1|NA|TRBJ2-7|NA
CSVVLPSHEQYF
TGCAGCGTTGTTCTACCCAGCCACGAGCAGTACTTC
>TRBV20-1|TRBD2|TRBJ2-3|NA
CSATSYTGTSSTDTQYF
TGCAGTGCCACTTCGTATACCGGGACTAGCTCCACAGATACGCAGTATTTT
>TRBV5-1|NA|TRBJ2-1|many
CASSLLHEQFF
TGCGCCAGCAGCTTGCTGCATGAGCAGTTCTTC
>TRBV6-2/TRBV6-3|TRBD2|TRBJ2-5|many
CASSRGGAFETQYF
TGTGCCAGCAGTCGCGGGGGGGCGTTTGAGACCCAGTACTTC
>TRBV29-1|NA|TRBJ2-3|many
CSVDRLSKGLVASTDTQYF
TGCAGCGTTGATCGGCTCAGCAAGGGACTGGTCGCTAGCACAGATACGCAGTATTTT
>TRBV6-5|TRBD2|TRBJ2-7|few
CASSYGRGAYEQYF
TGTGCCAGCAGTTACGGGCGGGGGGCCTACGAGCAGTACTTC
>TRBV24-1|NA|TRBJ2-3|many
CATSDTGETFTDTQYF
TGTGCCACCAGTGATACGGGAGAGACCTTCACAGATACGCAGTATTTT
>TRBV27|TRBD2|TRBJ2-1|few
CASSPSTSGSIYEQFF
TGTGCCAGCAGTCCCTCAACTAGCGGGAGTATCTATGAGCAGTTCTTC
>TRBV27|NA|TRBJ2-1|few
CASSMSSYWFF
TGTGCCAGCAGTATGAGTTCCTATTGGTTCTTC
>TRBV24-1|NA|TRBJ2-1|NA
CATSESQAYEQFF
TGTGCCACCAGTGAGAGTCAAGCATACGAGCAGTTCTTC
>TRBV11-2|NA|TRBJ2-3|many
CASSSGRRSTDTQYF
TGTGCCAGCAGCTCGGGACGCCGAAGCACAGATACGCAGTATTTT
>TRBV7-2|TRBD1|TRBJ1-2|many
CASSFGEGAGGYTF
TGTGCCAGCAGCTTTGGGGAGGGGGCTGGGGGCTACACCTTC
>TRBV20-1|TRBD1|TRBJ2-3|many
CSAQGAGDTQYF
TGCAGTGCCCAGGGGGCTGGAGATACGCAGTATTTT
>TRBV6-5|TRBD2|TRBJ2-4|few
CASSYSGGGKNIQYF
TGTGCCAGCAGTTACTCGGGGGGGGGCAAAAACATTCAGTACTTC
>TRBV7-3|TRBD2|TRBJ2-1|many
CASSRSGSSYNEQFF
TGTGCCAGCAGCCGAAGCGGGAGCTCCTACAATGAGCAGTTCTTC
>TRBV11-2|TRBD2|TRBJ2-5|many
CASSLESSGSGQTQYF
TGTGCCAGCAGCTTAGAATCGAGCGGGAGCGGACAGACCCAGTACTTC
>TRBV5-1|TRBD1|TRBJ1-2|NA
CASSSIPGQENYGYTF
TGCGCCAGCAGCTCGATCCCGGGACAGGAGAACTATGGCTACACCTTC
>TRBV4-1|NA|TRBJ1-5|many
CASSQGSSSTQPQHF
TGCGCCAGCAGCCAAGGGTCCTCTTCCACTCAGCCCCAGCATTTT
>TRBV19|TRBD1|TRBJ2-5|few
CASSSGTRGLRETQYF
TGTGCCAGTAGTTCGGGAACGAGGGGGCTCAGGGAGACCCAGTACTTC
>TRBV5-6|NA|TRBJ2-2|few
CASSLAGHTGELFF
TGTGCCAGCAGCTTGGCCGGTCACACCGGGGAGCTGTTTTTT
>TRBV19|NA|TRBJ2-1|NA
CASSILSSLEGGNEQFF
TGTGCCAGTAGTATTTTGTCATCCCTCGAGGGGGGAAATGAGCAGTTCTTC
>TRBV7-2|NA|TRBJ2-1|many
CASSTSQGRNEQFF
TGTGCCAGCAGCACCAGCCAGGGGAGGAATGAGCAGTTCTTC
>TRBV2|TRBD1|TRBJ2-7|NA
CADRDSETYEQYF
TGTGCCGACCGGGACAGCGAGACCTACGAGCAGTACTTC
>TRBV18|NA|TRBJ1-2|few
CASAIAIRDSGYTF
TGTGCCAGCGCGATAGCAATCCGAGATTCTGGCTACACCTTC
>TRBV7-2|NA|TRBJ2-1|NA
CASSLGRRGYEQFF
TGTGCCAGCAGCCTCGGACGAAGGGGCTACGAGCAGTTCTTC
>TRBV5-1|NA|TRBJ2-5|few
CASSLEPLQETQYF
TGCGCCAGCAGCTTGGAACCCCTCCAAGAGACCCAGTACTTC
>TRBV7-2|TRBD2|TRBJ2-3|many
CASSSSGGPGDTQYF
TGTGCCAGCAGCTCGAGCGGGGGGCCGGGAGATACGCAGTATTTT
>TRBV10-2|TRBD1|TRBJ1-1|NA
CASSGDRVEAFF
TGCGCCAGCAGTGGAGACAGGGTTGAAGCTTTCTTT
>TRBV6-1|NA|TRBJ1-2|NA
CASRRRPYGYTF
TGTGCCAGCAGAAGGAGACCCTATGGCTACACCTTC
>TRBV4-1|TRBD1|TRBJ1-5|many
CASSSGTGTNQPQHF
TGCGCCAGCAGCTCCGGGACAGGTACCAATCAGCCCCAGCATTTT
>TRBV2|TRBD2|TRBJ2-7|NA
CASTPGLAGISYEQYF
TGTGCCAGCACCCCTGGACTAGCGGGGATCTCCTACGAGCAGTACTTC
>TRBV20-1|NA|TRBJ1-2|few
CSARDVGTRYGHTF
TGCAGTGCTAGAGATGTAGGGACCCGGTATGGCCACACCTTC
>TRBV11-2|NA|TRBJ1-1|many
CASSLDLLGGNTEAFF
TGTGCCAGCAGCTTAGACCTATTGGGGGGGAACACTGAAGCTTTCTTT
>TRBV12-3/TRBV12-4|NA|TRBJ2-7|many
CASSLRTEVSYEQYF
TGTGCCAGCAGTTTACGGACGGAGGTCTCCTACGAGCAGTACTTC
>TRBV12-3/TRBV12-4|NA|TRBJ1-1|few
CASSSWGTSEAFF
TGTGCCAGCAGTTCCTGGGGGACTTCGGAAGCTTTCTTT
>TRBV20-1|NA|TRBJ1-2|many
CSASVGADGYTF
TGCAGTGCTAGTGTGGGGGCGGATGGCTACACCTTC